This TCR beta chain was obtained from a study of OX40 agonist ivuxolimab in advanced cancers. Overall study: Anti-PD-1, anti-PD-L1 or anti-CTLA-4 therapy given earlier was allowed, and approximately 40% had some.

The trim removed 5 bases at V and 5 bases at J, leaving 19 bases unmatched. This CDR3 region has 19 residues. CDR1 is SGHTA, CDR2 FQGNSA, per germline. Method: immunoSEQ multiplex PCR; TCRdb's copy keeps in-frame clones and lacks some. The repertoire consists of some 90,000 clones, with around 87% occurring once and the leading ten covering more than 4%. This TCR was recovered from an adult with an advanced solid tumor such as melanoma, head and neck, liver or kidney cancer. Sequencing was performed on CD4+ or CD8+ T cells sorted from blood, taken in a trial of the OX40 agonist ivuxolimab. The rearrangement joins TRBV7-2 to TRBJ2-1; 9 bases align to TRBD2. The CDR3 region has the DNA TGTGCCAGCAGCCCCCGTGGCCCCTTAGCGGGAGAACGAGACAATGAGCAGTTCTTC. It is translated as CASSPRGPLAGERDNEQFF. Filled out from reference TRBV7-2 and TRBJ2-1, the complete variable domain reads GAGVSQSPSNKVTEKGKDVELRCDPISGHTALYWYRQSLGQGLEFLIYFQGNSAPDKSGLPSDRFSAERTGGSVSTLTIQRTQQEDSAVYLCASSPRGPLAGERDNEQFFGPGTRLTVL.